What follows are 8 T cell receptor beta chains derived from one specimen sequenced in a study of blood T cell repertoires in COVID-19 (dated by TCRdb to between 2020 and 2021). Libraries were constructed by the immunoSEQ multiplex PCR assay. The immuneACCESS repertoire file appears here via TCRdb, limited to in-frame rearrangements. These files lack a portion of the clones; in checked studies, under half of the deficit traces to unresolved V genes, and the cause of the others is not known. This sample holds about 260,000 clones; 85% to 90% were observed only once. Approximately 0.9% of the sample goes to the ten largest clones. Sample: PBMCs or T cells enriched from blood (not recorded which). These receptors were collected from a man in his forties or fifties who had been exposed to COVID-19.

The genes are TRBV7-8 and TRBJ1-1; D might be TRBD1 (6 bases). Looked up from germline, CDR1 is SGHVS and CDR2 is FQNEAQ. Trimming removed 4 bases at V and 1 base at J, with 13 bases between. The CDR3 consists of 15 residues. CDR3 in amino acids: CASSYSLGGNTEAFF. As DNA, the CDR3 is TGTGCCAGCAGCTACTCCCTAGGGGGGAACACTGAAGCTTTCTTT.

The genes are TRBV11-2 and TRBJ2-7; TRBD2 is a possible D gene (6 bases). The germline CDR1 and CDR2 sequences are SGHAT and FQNNGV. The CDR3 length is 15 residues. Trimming removed 4 bases from V and 3 bases from J, with 16 bases in between. Here the CDR3 reads CASSSLTGRHYEQYF. CDR3 nucleotide sequence: TGTGCCAGCAGCTCGCTGACCGGGAGACACTACGAGCAGTACTTC.

Turning to this clone: At one boundary the junction diverges from the germline segment, which might be a read error. This sequence joins TRBV29-1 and TRBJ1-1, with a weak D call TRBD1 (6 bases). From germline, CDR1 is SQVTM and CDR2 ANQGSEA. CDR3 length: 9 amino acids. The DNA of the CDR3 is TGCAGCGTTGAAGACAGGGGTGTTTTT. Amino acids: CSVEDRGVF.

The gene calls are TRBV9 and TRBJ1-2, with 7 bases fitting TRBD1. Trimming cost V 4 bases and J 1 base; bases outside gene matches: 7. The germline CDR1 and CDR2 sequences are SGDLS and YYNGEE. The CDR3 runs 15 residues. CDR3 region: CASSKGQHDNYGYTF. The DNA of the CDR3 is TGTGCCAGCAGCAAGGGACAGCACGATAACTATGGCTACACCTTC.

This chain connects TRBV15 to TRBJ2-3; D remains unclear. Germline values: CDR1 LNHNV, CDR2 YYDKDF (reference sequence). The CDR3 consists of 16 residues. V was pared by 1 base and J by 5 bases, with 16 bases between. This CDR3 is CATSRVELLPGDTQYF. In nucleotides, the CDR3 is TGTGCCACCAGCAGAGTAGAGTTACTGCCCGGAGATACGCAGTATTTT.

J is TRBJ1-2 and V is TRBV24-1; 8 bases are shared with TRBD1. CDR1 and CDR2 (germline): KGHDR, SFDVKD. The CDR3 has 14 amino acids. After removal of 3 bases from V and 4 bases from J, the junction contained 3 bases not matched to a gene. CDR3 loop: CATSDTDRVYGYTF. CDR3 in DNA: TGTGCCACCAGTGATACGGACAGGGTCTATGGCTACACCTTC.

This clone was recorded only once. The chain uses TRBV7-2 and TRBJ2-5; 13 positions agree with TRBD2. The CDR3 sequence is 16 residues long. Looked up from germline, CDR1 is SGHTA and CDR2 is FQGNSA. After removal of 5 bases from V and 3 bases from J, the junction contained 6 bases not matched to a gene. DNA for the CDR3: TGTGCCAGCAGCCAACGCGGACTAGCGGGAGAAGAGACCCAGTACTTC. Amino acid sequence: CASSQRGLAGEETQYF. Together with reference TRBV7-2 and TRBJ2-5, the CDR3 gives the full variable domain: GAGVSQSPSNKVTEKGKDVELRCDPISGHTALYWYRQSLGQGLEFLIYFQGNSAPDKSGLPSDRFSAERTGGSVSTLTIQRTQQEDSAVYLCASSQRGLAGEETQYFGPGTRLLVL.

CDR3 nucleotide sequence: TGTGCCAGCAGCCGCGGGGGGGTTGGCTATGGCTACACCTTC. This sequence encodes CASSRGGVGYGYTF. The V gene is TRBV6-6, the J gene TRBJ1-2; tentative D call: TRBD1 (5 bases). Trimming left V 6 bases short and J 4 bases short, with 15 bases between. Germline V gene data show CDR1 as MNHNY and CDR2 as SVGAGI (reference sequence). The CDR3 spans 14 residues.